The 25 T cell receptor beta chains in this list originate from one sample, sequenced in a study of vaccination and CD4 T cells after COVID-19. Time point: late sampling 161 to 241 days after vaccination in three convalescent patients. Treatment reported: approximately 10-day PBMC culture with coronavirus spike peptide pools or control peptides (ViraFEST assay). The Oncomine TCR Beta short-read assay was what sequenced the DNA obtained from cultured CD4+ T cells. MiXCR, run by TCRdb on the PCR reads, gives a single entry per CDR3 protein. This sample carries under 25,000 distinct CDR3 sequences, around 30% of them seen once, and the ten largest clones take around 8.2%. Their cognate antigens are unknown. This sample comprised CD4+ T cells from blood, cultured in vitro, obtained about 7 months after SARS-CoV-2 vaccination. The source of these receptors is a human donor who had recovered from COVID-19.

The gene calls are TRBV15 and TRBJ2-1; 11 positions agree with TRBD2. CDR1 LNHNV and CDR2 YYDKDF come from the germline V gene (reference sequence). V gave up 1 base and J gave up 5 bases; unmatched junction bases: 13. CDR3 size: 19 residues. CDR3 sequence reads: CATSRGSGRAVYLDNEQFF. The CDR3 coding sequence is TGTGCCACCAGCAGAGGTAGCGGGAGGGCCGTGTATTTAGACAATGAGCAGTTCTTC.

This clonotype was picked up a small number of times. The chain employs TRBV20-1 and TRBJ2-5; unclear D gene. Germline V lookup: CDR1 DFQATT, CDR2 SNEGSKA (reference sequence). Trimming took 0 bases from V and 5 from J, leaving 13 bases between them. The CDR3 extends over 14 amino acids. CDR3: CSARDGLQTETQYF. The DNA of the CDR3 is TGCAGTGCTAGAGACGGCCTCCAAACCGAGACCCAGTACTTC.

The CDR3 sequence: CAIRGLAGTDTQYF. CDR3 in DNA: TGTGCCATCAGGGGCCTAGCGGGGACAGATACGCAGTATTTT. The chain has TRBV10-3 and TRBJ2-3; 9 bases map to TRBD2. CDR1 and CDR2 (germline): ENHRY, SYGVKD. This CDR3 has 14 amino acids. After removal of 6 bases from V and 3 bases from J, the junction contained 4 bases not matched to a gene.

About this clonotype itself: The DNA is omitted, as the CDR3 cannot be located on it reliably, and the CDR3 follows TCRdb's listing. V usage is TRBV20-1 and J usage is TRBJ2-3; the DNA was not used to check the table's D call, TRBD2. The germline V gene has CDR1 DFQATT and CDR2 SNEGSKA (reference sequence). Both ends counted, the CDR3 spans 15 residues. This CDR3 reads CSDFRGLAITDTQYF.

This rearrangement joins TRBV28 to TRBJ1-1; TRBD1 agrees at 7 bases. CDR3 length equals 13 residues. Germline V lookup: CDR1 MDHEN, CDR2 SYDVKM. V trimming: 7 bases; J trimming: 1 base; junction bases outside the gene matches: 3. The CDR3 spells CASNEGANTEAFF. The CDR3 DNA is TGTGCCAGCAATGAGGGGGCGAACACTGAAGCTTTCTTT.

V is TRBV27 and J is TRBJ2-7; TRBD2 matches at 9 bases. Unmatched junction bases numbered 3, after V lost 0 bases and J lost 3 bases. The CDR3 is made up of 15 amino acids. Germline assignment: CDR1 MNHEY and CDR2 SMNVEV (reference sequence). CDR3 amino acids: CASSLSSGSGYEQYF. The CDR3 region has the DNA TGTGCCAGCAGTTTATCTAGCGGGAGTGGCTACGAGCAGTACTTC.

V usage is TRBV20-1 and J usage is TRBJ2-3; D not certain. Germline V gene lookup returns CDR1 DFQATT and CDR2 SNEGSKA (reference sequence). Deletions cut 3 bases from V and 0 bases from J, with 19 bases between. The CDR3 consists of 17 residues. CDR3 nucleotides: TGCAGTGCTAGTTCCCCGGCAGGACGACCTAGCACAGATACGCAGTATTTT. Its protein is CSASSPAGRPSTDTQYF.

The chain has TRBV24-1 and TRBJ1-1; the D gene is possibly TRBD1 (5 bases). Germline CDR1 is KGHDR and CDR2 is SFDVKD. Trimming removed 1 base from V and 7 bases from J, with 9 bases in between. CDR3 size: 13 residues. The CDR3 loop reads CATSDLFGGEAFF. CDR3 coding DNA: TGTGCCACCAGTGATTTATTCGGGGGTGAAGCTTTCTTT.

This clonotype was recorded only once. The rearrangement uses TRBV4-1 and TRBJ1-2; 8 bases are shared with TRBD1. Germline CDR1 is MGHRA and CDR2 is YSYEKL. The CDR3 consists of 16 residues. J lost 4 bases, V lost 1 base, and 8 bases had no gene match. CDR3 sequence reads: CASSQVLGTGSYGYTF. The DNA for the CDR3 is TGCGCCAGCAGCCAAGTATTAGGGACAGGTTCCTATGGCTACACCTTC.

This sequence joins TRBV6-1 and TRBJ2-7, with D tentatively TRBD2 (5 bases). CDR3 length equals 13 residues. Trimming stripped 8 bases from V and 3 bases from J, with 14 bases between. Germline V gives CDR1 MNHNS, CDR2 SASEGT. CDR3 loop: CASRRTQGYEQYF. The CDR3 DNA sequence: TGTGCCAGCCGTAGGACTCAAGGCTACGAGCAGTACTTC.

This clonotype was seen more than once but under ten times. This rearrangement joins TRBV7-9 to TRBJ1-5, with 8 bases identical to TRBD1. CDR1 and CDR2 (germline): SEHNR, FQNEAQ (reference sequence). This CDR3 comprises 15 residues. V was clipped by 1 base and J by 7 bases; unmatched bases: 6. CDR3 sequence (DNA): TGTGCCAGCAGCTTAGGGACAGGGAAGGTACAGCCCCAGCATTTT. Translation: CASSLGTGKVQPQHF.

The rearrangement joins TRBV20-1 to TRBJ2-1, with D possibly matching TRBD2 (5 bases). Germline V gene lookup returns CDR1 DFQATT and CDR2 SNEGSKA (reference sequence). CDR3 length equals 15 residues. V was shortened by 6 bases and J by 5 bases, with 20 bases between the two germline ends. In DNA, the CDR3 is TGCAGTGCCCCCCTAGGCGGGCTAGCCGACAATGAGCAGTTCTTC. The encoded protein is CSAPLGGLADNEQFF.

A few counts support this clonotype. The gene calls are TRBV20-1 and TRBJ2-3; D gene unclear. CDR1 DFQATT and CDR2 SNEGSKA come from the germline V gene (reference sequence). This CDR3 has 11 amino acids. DNA of the CDR3: TGCAGCTACAAACCCTCAGATACGCAGTATTTT. Protein sequence: CSYKPSDTQYF.

This chain uses TRBV19 with TRBJ2-5, with D unclear. Germline loops: CDR1 LNHDA, CDR2 SQIVND (reference sequence). V was clipped by 4 bases and J by 7 bases, with 7 bases between them. The CDR3 consists of 11 residues. The CDR3 loop reads CASSNLWTQYF. As DNA, the CDR3 is TGTGCCAGTAGTAATCTGTGGACCCAGTACTTC. Full variable domain (missing parts from reference TRBV19 and TRBJ2-5): DGGITQSPKYLFRKEGQNVTLSCEQNLNHDAMYWYRQDPGQGLRLIYYSQIVNDFQKGDIAEGYSVSREKKESFPLTVTSAQKNPTAFYLCASSNLWTQYFGPGTRLLVL.

This rearrangement joins TRBV20-1 to TRBJ1-6; 7 bases align to TRBD1. The CDR3 length is 13 residues. V gave up 3 bases and J gave up 13 bases; unmatched junction bases: 9. Germline V gene data show CDR1 as DFQATT and CDR2 as SNEGSKA (reference sequence). This CDR3 reads CSASRDRDFPLHF. CDR3 bases: TGCAGTGCTAGTCGTGACAGGGATTTTCCCCTCCACTTT.

This sequence joins TRBV6-1 and TRBJ2-7; 10 bases align to TRBD1. With V trimmed by 0 bases and J by 4 bases, 6 bases remained unmatched. The germline V gene encodes CDR1 MNHNS and CDR2 SASEGT. CDR3 length equals 16 residues. Written as DNA, the CDR3 is TGTGCCAGCAGTGAAGCATTGACAGGGGGCTTTTACGAGCAGTACTTC. Encoded protein: CASSEALTGGFYEQYF.

This clonotype has a handful of counts. The chain links TRBV20-1 to TRBJ2-1; 8 bases are shared with TRBD2. The junction had 5 bases not matched to a gene; V was cut back by 0 bases and J by 4 bases. The CDR3 length is 15 residues. CDR1 and CDR2 from the germline V gene are DFQATT and SNEGSKA (reference sequence). The CDR3 is CSAREVAGIYNEQFF. CDR3 nucleotides: TGCAGTGCTAGAGAAGTAGCGGGGATTTACAATGAGCAGTTCTTC.

This clonotype was seen only a few times. The V and J genes are TRBV10-3 and TRBJ1-1; 7 nucleotides line up with TRBD1. This CDR3 comprises 14 residues. CDR1 is ENHRY, CDR2 SYGVKD, per germline. Trimming at V came to 7 bases and at J to 2 bases, leaving 7 bases not matched to a gene. The CDR3 DNA reads TGTGCCATCAAGGATGGACAGGACAACACTGAAGCTTTCTTT. Protein product: CAIKDGQDNTEAFF.

V is TRBV5-4 and J is TRBJ2-5; D is perhaps TRBD1 (6 bases). The V end lost 3 bases, the J end lost 4 bases, and 13 bases lay between the germline ends. Germline V gene sequence: CDR1 SGHNT, CDR2 YYREEE (reference sequence). The CDR3 contains 14 residues. The CDR3 here is CASSSWTARETQYF. The CDR3 bases are TGTGCCAGCAGCTCGTGGACAGCTAGAGAGACCCAGTACTTC.

Judged by abundance, this clonotype is medium-sized (0.01 to 0.1%). The genes are TRBV7-3 and TRBJ2-5; perhaps TRBD1 as D (6 bases). The CDR3 covers 15 residues. V gave up 3 bases and J gave up 1 base, with 12 bases separating them. Germline assignment: CDR1 SGHTA and CDR2 FQGTGA. CDR3 protein: CASSFRGQSQETQYF. The CDR3 bases are TGTGCCAGCAGCTTCAGGGGCCAATCCCAAGAGACCCAGTACTTC. Full variable domain (remainder filled in from reference TRBV7-3 and TRBJ2-5): GAGVSQTPSNKVTEKGKYVELRCDPISGHTALYWYRQSLGQGPEFLIYFQGTGAADDSGLPNDRFFAVRPEGSVSTLKIQRTERGDSAVYLCASSFRGQSQETQYFGPGTRLLVL.

The chain couples TRBV6-5 to TRBJ2-7; a weak D match, TRBD2 (6 bases). The CDR3 covers 13 residues. CDR1 and CDR2 from the germline V gene are MNHEY and SVGAGI. Trimming left V 4 bases short and J 3 bases short, with 10 bases between. For the CDR3, the DNA is TGTGCCAGCAGTTCGATCGGGAGCTACGAGCAGTACTTC. Translating gives CASSSIGSYEQYF.

This CDR3 is CATSAPPSDEQFF. The CDR3 DNA is TGTGCCACCAGTGCCCCACCCTCCGATGAGCAGTTCTTC. The chain joins TRBV24-1 to TRBJ2-1, with D unclear. V was pared by 5 bases and J by 8 bases, with 12 bases between. Germline CDR1 is KGHDR and CDR2 is SFDVKD. The CDR3 covers 13 residues.

This clonotype was picked up one time. This chain links TRBV19 with TRBJ2-1; D remains ambiguous. Deletions cut 3 bases from V and 3 bases from J, with 3 bases between. CDR3 length equals 12 residues. Germline loops: CDR1 LNHDA, CDR2 SQIVND (reference sequence). The CDR3 nucleotides are TGTGCCAGTAGTATCATCTACAATGAGCAGTTCTTC. Translating gives CASSIIYNEQFF.

This rearrangement joins TRBV21-1 to TRBJ1-2; the table's D call of TRBD1 was not tested on the DNA. TRBV21-1 is reported as a pseudogene. The CDR3 spans 10 residues. The DNA for the CDR3 is TGTGCCAGCCCGGGTGGTGGCTACACCTTC. As protein: CASPGGGYTF.

Sample share makes this clonotype large (0.1 to 1%). The chain links TRBV10-3 to TRBJ2-1; D unresolved. CDR1 and CDR2 from the germline V gene are ENHRY and SYGVKD. The length of the CDR3 is 14 residues. V was cut by 4 bases and J by 2 bases, with 9 bases left in between. In DNA form, the CDR3 reads TGTGCCATCAGTGCGGACCAGGCCTACAATGAGCAGTTCTTC. Encoded protein: CAISADQAYNEQFF.